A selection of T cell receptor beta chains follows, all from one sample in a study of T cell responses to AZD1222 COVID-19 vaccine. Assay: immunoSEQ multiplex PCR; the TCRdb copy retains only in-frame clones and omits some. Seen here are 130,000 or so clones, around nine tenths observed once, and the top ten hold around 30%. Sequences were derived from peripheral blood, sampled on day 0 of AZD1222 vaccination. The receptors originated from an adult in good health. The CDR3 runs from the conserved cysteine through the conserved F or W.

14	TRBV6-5	CASRAGINTGELFF
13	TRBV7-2	CASSSYGAYEQYF
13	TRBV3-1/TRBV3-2	CASSQGTGGEQYF
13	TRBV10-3	CAIRGQETYEQYF
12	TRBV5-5	CASSLDRYEQYF
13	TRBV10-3	CAIAGVVTEELFF
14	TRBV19	CASSLQGVVQPQHF
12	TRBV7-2	CASSLGQGKQFF
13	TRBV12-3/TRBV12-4	CASSFTGGYGYTF
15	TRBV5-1	CASSFSGRGTDTQYF
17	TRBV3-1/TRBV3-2	CASSLGLAGGPYNEQFF
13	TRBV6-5	CASSDSIYNEQFF
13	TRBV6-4	CASSPPFYETQYF
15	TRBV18	CASSPPLQGADTQYF
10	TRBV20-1	CSVKPGLEYF
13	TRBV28	CASNPPTDYGYTF
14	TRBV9	CASSVAAASYEQYF
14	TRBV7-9	CASSLKLEDTEAFF
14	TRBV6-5	CASGGGGRSYEQYF
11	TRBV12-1	CASSLRRGYTF
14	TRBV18	CASSPTGNGYGYTF
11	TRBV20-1	CSARVQYEAFF
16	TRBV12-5	CASGSPPGASGNTIYF
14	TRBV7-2	CASSFPGGPYEQYF
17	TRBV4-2	CASSQDGRGTGNSPLHF
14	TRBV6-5	CASSLAGKDYGYTF
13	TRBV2	CASSDWAYNEQFF
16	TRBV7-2	CASSLVGARRVDTQYF
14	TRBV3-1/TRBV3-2	CASSQDGGPLIQYF
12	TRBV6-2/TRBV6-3	CASSLPAAEQYF
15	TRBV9	CASSPTPLGTDTQYF
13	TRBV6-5	CASSYEAGREQFF
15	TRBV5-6	CASSSRQVLGNTIYF
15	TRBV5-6	CASSLTLRRGDTQYF
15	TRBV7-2	CASSSGGTRGNEQYF
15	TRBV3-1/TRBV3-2	CASSHPGQGNYGYTF
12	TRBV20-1	CSASDRGTEAFF
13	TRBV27	CASKGGNDQPQHF
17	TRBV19	CASSRGVGVQNNTEAFF
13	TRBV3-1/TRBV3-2	CASSPGQGIGAFF
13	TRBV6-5	CASSYSNDNEQFF
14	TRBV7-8	CASSLPGASNTQYF
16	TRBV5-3	CARSLVGQGAANEQFF
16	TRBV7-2	CASSLVAGTPGPEQYF
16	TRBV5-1	CASSLDPGQYDSPLHF
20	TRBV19	CASSIREGTSGVISYNEQFF
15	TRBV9	CASSAGGAGFGELFF
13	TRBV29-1	CSVRPTGRNEQFF
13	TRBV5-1	CASSSSPNYGYTF
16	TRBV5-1	CASSLEVAGTGNTIYF
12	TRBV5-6	CASSLGAVEAFF
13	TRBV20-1	CSASRGGSNEQFF
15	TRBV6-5	CASSLSGGDYNEQFF
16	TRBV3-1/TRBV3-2	CASSQVSWGSGNTIYF
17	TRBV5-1	CASSLIGQPPSGNTIYF
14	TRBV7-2	CASSLTTNLQGYTF
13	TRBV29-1	CSVGQGIGQPQHF
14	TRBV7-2	CASSHDRNTDTQYF
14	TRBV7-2	CASSFNGHSYEQYF